This T cell receptor (beta chain) derives from a study of T cell changes during pregnancy in multiple sclerosis (dated by TCRdb to the late 2010s). Background on the whole study: The study examined how the T cell repertoire changed over the course of pregnancy in women with multiple sclerosis.

Looking up the germline V gene (reference sequence) yields CDR1 MNHEY and CDR2 SMNVEV. The CDR3, from cysteine to phenylalanine, totals 14 residues. Only the CDR3 DNA is retained, 42 bases long and in frame from the first base. V loses 7 bases at its end and J loses 6 bases; junction bases beyond the gene matches: 6. Note on this clone: Its specific antigen is unknown. Base qualities are not provided; no much larger clone lies one nucleotide away.

Libraries were constructed by the immunoSEQ multiplex PCR assay. TCRdb carries this immuneACCESS record with in-frame sequences only. Its versions omit some clonotypes, under half of them owing to an unresolved V gene in the studies checked, with the rest unexplained. The sample includes tens of thousands of clones, with about 90% observed a single time. The top ten constitute around 0.57% of the sample. The specimen was CD4+ T cells from peripheral blood mononuclear cells, collected in the first trimester of pregnancy. Here the chain combines TRBV27 and TRBJ2-1; 10 bases in between match TRBD1. This clonotype originated in a female donor with multiple sclerosis, enrolled in a pregnancy study. The nucleotides read TGTGCCAGCAAAGAGGACAGGGGGAGCAATGAGCAGTTCTTC. This translates into CASKEDRGSNEQFF.